This T cell receptor (beta chain) was documented in a study of shared clonotypes between healthy human individuals. General study findings and limits: Deeper or shallower sequencing was expected to change how clonotypes are shared among donors.

For this clone: Its antigen remains unknown.

Healthy HIV-negative adults without recent acute infections or vaccinations served as donors. This CDR3 spans 14 amino acids. With V trimmed by 3 bases and J by 5 bases, 7 bases remained unmatched. Germline V lookup: CDR1 SGDLS, CDR2 YYNGEE. Data came from immunoSEQ multiplex PCR; TCRdb stores just in-frame clones and leaves some out. The repertoire has millions of clones, around 95% of them found once; the top ten carry under 0.15%. The chain uses TRBV9 and TRBJ2-5, with 7 bases fitting TRBD2. The receptor's source is a man aged 18 to 35 in good health. Material: naive CD4+ T cells sorted from blood. The subset here: CD45RA+ positively selected. The CDR3 spells CASSASGTTETQYF. The CDR3, as DNA: TGTGCCAGCAGCGCATCCGGGACTACTGAGACCCAGTACTTC.